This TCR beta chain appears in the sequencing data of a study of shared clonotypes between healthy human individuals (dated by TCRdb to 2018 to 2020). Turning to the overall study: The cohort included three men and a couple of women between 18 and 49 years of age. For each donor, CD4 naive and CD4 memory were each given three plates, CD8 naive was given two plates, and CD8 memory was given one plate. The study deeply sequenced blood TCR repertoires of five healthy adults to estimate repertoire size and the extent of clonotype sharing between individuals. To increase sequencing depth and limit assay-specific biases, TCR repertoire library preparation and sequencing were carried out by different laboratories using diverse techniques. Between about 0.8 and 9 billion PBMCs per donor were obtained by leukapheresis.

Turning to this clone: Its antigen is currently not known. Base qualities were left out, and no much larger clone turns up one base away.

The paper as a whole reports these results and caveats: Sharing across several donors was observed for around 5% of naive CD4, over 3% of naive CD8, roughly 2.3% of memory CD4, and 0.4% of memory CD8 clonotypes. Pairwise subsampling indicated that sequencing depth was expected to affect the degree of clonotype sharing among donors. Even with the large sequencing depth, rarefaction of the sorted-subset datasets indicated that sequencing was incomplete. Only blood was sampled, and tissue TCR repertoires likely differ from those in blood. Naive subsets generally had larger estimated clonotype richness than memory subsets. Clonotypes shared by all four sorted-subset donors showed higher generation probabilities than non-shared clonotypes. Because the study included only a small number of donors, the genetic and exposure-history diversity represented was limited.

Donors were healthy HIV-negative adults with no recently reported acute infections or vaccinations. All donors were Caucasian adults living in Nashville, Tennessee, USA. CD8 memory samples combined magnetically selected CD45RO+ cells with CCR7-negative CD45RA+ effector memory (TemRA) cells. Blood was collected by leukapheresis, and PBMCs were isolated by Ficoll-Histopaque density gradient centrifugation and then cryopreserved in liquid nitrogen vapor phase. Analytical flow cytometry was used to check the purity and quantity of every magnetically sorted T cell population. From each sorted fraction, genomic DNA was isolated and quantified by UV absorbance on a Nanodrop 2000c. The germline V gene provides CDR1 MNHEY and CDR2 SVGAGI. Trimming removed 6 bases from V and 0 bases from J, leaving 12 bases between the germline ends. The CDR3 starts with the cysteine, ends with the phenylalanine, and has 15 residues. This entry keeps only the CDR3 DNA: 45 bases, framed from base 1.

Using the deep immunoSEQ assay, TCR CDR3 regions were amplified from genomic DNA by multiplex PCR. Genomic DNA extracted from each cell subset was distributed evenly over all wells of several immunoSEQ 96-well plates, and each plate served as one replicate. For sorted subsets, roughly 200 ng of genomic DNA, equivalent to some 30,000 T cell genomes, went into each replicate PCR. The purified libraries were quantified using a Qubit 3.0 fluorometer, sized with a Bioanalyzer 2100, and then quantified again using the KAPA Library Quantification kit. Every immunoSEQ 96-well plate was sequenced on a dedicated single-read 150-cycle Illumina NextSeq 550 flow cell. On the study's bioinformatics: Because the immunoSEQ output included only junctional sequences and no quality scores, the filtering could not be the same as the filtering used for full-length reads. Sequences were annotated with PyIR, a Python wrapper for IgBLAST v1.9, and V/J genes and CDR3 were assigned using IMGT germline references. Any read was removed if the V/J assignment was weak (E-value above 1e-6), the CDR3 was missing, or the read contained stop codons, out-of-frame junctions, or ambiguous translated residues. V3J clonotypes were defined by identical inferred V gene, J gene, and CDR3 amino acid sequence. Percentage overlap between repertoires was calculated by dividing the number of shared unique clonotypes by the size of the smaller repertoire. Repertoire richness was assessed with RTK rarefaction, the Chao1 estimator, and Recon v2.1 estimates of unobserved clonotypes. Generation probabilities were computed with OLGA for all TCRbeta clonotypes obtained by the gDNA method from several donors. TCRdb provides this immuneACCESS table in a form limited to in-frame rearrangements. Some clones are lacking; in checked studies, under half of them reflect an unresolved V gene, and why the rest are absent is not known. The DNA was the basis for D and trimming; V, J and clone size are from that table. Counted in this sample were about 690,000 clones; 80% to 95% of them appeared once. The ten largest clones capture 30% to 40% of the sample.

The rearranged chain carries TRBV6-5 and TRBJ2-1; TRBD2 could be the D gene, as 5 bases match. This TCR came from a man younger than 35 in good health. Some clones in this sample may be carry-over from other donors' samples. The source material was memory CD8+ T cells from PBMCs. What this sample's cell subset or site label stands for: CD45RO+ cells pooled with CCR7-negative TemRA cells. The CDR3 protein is CASSPLGNSYNEQFF. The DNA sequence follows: TGTGCCAGCAGCCCACTAGGGAACTCCTACAATGAGCAGTTCTTC.